A selection of T cell receptor beta chains follows, all from one sample in a study of cytomegalovirus exposure and HLA in healthy donors. The protocol was immunoSEQ multiplex PCR, while the TCRdb copy is restricted to in-frame clones and leaves out a portion. Of 100,000 to 150,000 clones listed, 83% are singletons. Sequencing was carried out using PBMCs. The receptor set was obtained from a man in his forties in good health and CMV-seronegative. Both conserved end residues are trimmed from each CDR3. The order of the fields is CDR3 protein, D gene, clone size, V gene, J gene. The D gene is left open where the match is weak. The size field is filled for only some rows; it gives once, few, many or a size class.

CDR3: ASTAGGADEKLF
D: -
size: -
V: TRBV27
J: TRBJ1-4

CDR3: ASSLDHGGEQY
D: -
size: -
V: TRBV11-3
J: TRBJ2-7

CDR3: ASSYGEGDTEQF
D: -
size: -
V: TRBV6-5
J: TRBJ2-1

CDR3: ASSLLGQGSSGANVLT
D: TRBD1
size: -
V: TRBV5-8
J: TRBJ2-6

CDR3: ASNWDSHVDTGELF
D: TRBD1
size: -
V: TRBV19
J: TRBJ2-2

CDR3: ASSPPSTDQPQH
D: -
size: -
V: TRBV7-9
J: TRBJ1-5

CDR3: ASMMGGSYEQY
D: TRBD2
size: -
V: TRBV27
J: TRBJ2-7

CDR3: AWSQGAGANVLT
D: TRBD1
size: medium-sized
V: TRBV30
J: TRBJ2-6

CDR3: ASSGRGRNTGELF
D: TRBD2
size: -
V: TRBV2
J: TRBJ2-2

CDR3: ASSLDLGQGHAAQH
D: TRBD1
size: -
V: TRBV7-9
J: TRBJ1-5

CDR3: ASSEEVGQGTEAF
D: TRBD1
size: -
V: TRBV6-1
J: TRBJ1-1

CDR3: ASSPLAEPTDTQY
D: TRBD2
size: -
V: TRBV7-8
J: TRBJ2-3

CDR3: ASSLGISGVYEQY
D: TRBD2
size: -
V: TRBV7-2
J: -

CDR3: ASSLVTGYGYT
D: -
size: -
V: TRBV7-6
J: TRBJ1-2

CDR3: ASSGRDRGDTQY
D: TRBD1
size: -
V: TRBV5-1
J: TRBJ2-3

CDR3: ASSPSGQGMNTEAF
D: TRBD1
size: once
V: TRBV7-9
J: TRBJ1-1

CDR3: ASSYGSDSYEQY
D: -
size: -
V: TRBV6-5
J: TRBJ2-7

CDR3: ASSRTSGSSPGELF
D: TRBD2
size: -
V: TRBV19
J: TRBJ2-2

CDR3: AINSVGRQDEAF
D: -
size: -
V: TRBV10-3
J: TRBJ1-1

CDR3: ASSPGLAGGMETQY
D: TRBD2
size: -
V: TRBV5-1
J: TRBJ2-5

CDR3: ASSESQVGEQY
D: -
size: -
V: TRBV6-1
J: TRBJ2-7

CDR3: ASSVVRGPGELF
D: TRBD1
size: -
V: TRBV9
J: TRBJ2-2

CDR3: ASSLVASALTDTQY
D: -
size: -
V: TRBV7-8
J: TRBJ2-3

CDR3: ASSPPGTRSTDTQY
D: TRBD2
size: -
V: TRBV5-4
J: TRBJ2-3

CDR3: ASRDYETQY
D: -
size: -
V: TRBV2
J: TRBJ2-5

CDR3: ASSLRQGFGELF
D: TRBD1
size: few
V: TRBV7-3
J: TRBJ2-2

CDR3: ASSTRQGTYNEQF
D: TRBD1
size: -
V: TRBV7-3
J: TRBJ2-1

CDR3: ASSYSRTGRYEQF
D: TRBD1
size: -
V: TRBV6-5
J: TRBJ2-1

CDR3: ASSSPDLGKGVNYGYT
D: -
size: -
V: TRBV28
J: TRBJ1-2

CDR3: AGTRETGELF
D: TRBD2
size: -
V: TRBV2
J: TRBJ2-2

CDR3: ASSQGGHQPQH
D: -
size: -
V: TRBV4-1
J: TRBJ1-5

CDR3: AIRVAGGPSSSTDTQY
D: TRBD2
size: -
V: TRBV10-3
J: TRBJ2-3

CDR3: ASRLSEQGRTEAF
D: TRBD1
size: -
V: TRBV5-8
J: TRBJ1-1

CDR3: ASSSRQGASYGYT
D: TRBD1
size: -
V: TRBV5-4
J: TRBJ1-2

CDR3: SVEVHRANTEAF
D: -
size: -
V: TRBV29-1
J: TRBJ1-1

CDR3: ASSSSGGIEQF
D: TRBD1
size: once
V: TRBV27
J: TRBJ2-1

CDR3: ASGATGARAGQF
D: TRBD1
size: -
V: TRBV12-5
J: TRBJ2-1

CDR3: ASSLTSGVANTGELF
D: TRBD2
size: -
V: TRBV7-9
J: TRBJ2-2

CDR3: ASSSPTSGGGNEQF
D: TRBD2
size: few
V: TRBV28
J: TRBJ2-1

CDR3: ASIKWEGQVNNEQF
D: -
size: -
V: TRBV7-9
J: TRBJ2-1